The 9 T cell receptor beta chains listed next were all sequenced from one sample in a study of blood T cell repertoires in COVID-19. Sequencing was performed with immunoSEQ multiplex PCR; in TCRdb, only in-frame clones are kept and a portion is missing. The data contain 120,000 to 150,000 clones, over 80% of them singletons. The sample consisted of PBMCs or T cells enriched from blood (not recorded which). The receptors were gathered from a woman in her 40s who had recovered from COVID-19.

The chain couples TRBV4-1 to TRBJ1-2, with TRBD1 matching 7 bases. This CDR3 is 15 amino acids long. From germline, CDR1 is MGHRA and CDR2 YSYEKL. The trim removed 1 base at V and 6 bases at J, leaving 8 bases unmatched. For the CDR3, the DNA is TGCGCCAGCAGCCAAGGAGCTAAAGGGGGCGATGGCTACACCTTC. Its translation is CASSQGAKGGDGYTF.

V and J are TRBV30 and TRBJ2-1, with D possibly being TRBD1 (6 bases). Germline V lookup: CDR1 GTSNPN, CDR2 SVGIG (reference sequence). The V gene lost 3 bases and the J gene lost 8 bases, with 14 bases spanning the gap. This CDR3 comprises 13 residues. CDR3 sequence reads: CAWSNGPGDEQFF. CDR3 in DNA: TGTGCCTGGAGCAATGGGCCAGGGGATGAGCAGTTCTTC.

The chain recombines TRBV3-1 (or the pseudogene TRBV3-2) with TRBJ1-2; the match to TRBD1 covers 9 bases. Germline V CDR1 and CDR2: LGHDT, YNNKEL (reference sequence). J lost 4 bases, V lost 1 base, and 4 bases had no gene match. The CDR3 length is 15 residues. DNA for the CDR3: TGTGCCAGCAGCCAAGCGACAGGGGGGGGCTATGGCTACACCTTC. The encoded protein is CASSQATGGGYGYTF.

The chain uses TRBV6-5 and TRBJ2-5; 8 positions match TRBD1. CDR1 and CDR2 (germline): MNHEY, SVGAGI. There are 14 residues in the CDR3. J was trimmed by 5 bases and V by 5 bases; bases with no gene match: 7. The CDR3 DNA reads as TGTGCCAGCAGTATAGGACAGGGTGGGGAGACCCAGTACTTC. Its protein product is CASSIGQGGETQYF.

The rearrangement joins TRBV7-2 to TRBJ1-2; D not resolved. Trimming pared 3 bases from V and 4 bases from J, leaving 9 bases between. This CDR3 region has 13 residues. Germline CDR1 and CDR2: SGHTA and FQGNSA. The CDR3 coding sequence is TGTGCCAGCAGCTTGACGAGGGTCTATGGCTACACCTTC. Protein product: CASSLTRVYGYTF.

The J gene is TRBJ1-2, the V gene TRBV6-5; tentatively, D is TRBD1 (5 bases). V lost 6 bases, J lost 4 bases, and 12 bases lay in between. The germline CDR1 and CDR2 sequences are MNHEY and SVGAGI. This CDR3 region has 13 residues. CDR3 bases: TGTGCCAGCAGCCGCCAGGGAAGCTATGGCTACACCTTC. Translated: CASSRQGSYGYTF.

The chain joins TRBV29-1 to TRBJ1-1; TRBD1 might be the D (5 bases). Germline-derived CDR1 and CDR2 are SQVTM and ANQGSEA. The CDR3 runs 13 residues. Deletions cut 5 bases from V and 1 base from J, with 11 bases between. The DNA for the CDR3 is TGCAGCGTTAGGAGGGGAGGGAACACTGAAGCTTTCTTT. Translation: CSVRRGGNTEAFF.

This chain connects TRBV9 to TRBJ2-1, with D possibly TRBD2 on 5 matching bases. CDR3 length equals 15 residues. Looked up from germline, CDR1 is SGDLS and CDR2 is YYNGEE. The ends were cut back, 4 bases at V and 2 bases at J, with 13 bases in the middle. CDR3 sequence reads: CASSSSGSTYNEQFF. DNA of the CDR3: TGTGCCAGCAGCTCCTCGGGGTCCACCTACAATGAGCAGTTCTTC.

This clone was seen only a few times. This chain connects TRBV27 to TRBJ2-7; TRBD2 aligns across 8 bases. The CDR3 length is 15 residues. Germline V gene data show CDR1 as MNHEY and CDR2 as SMNVEV (reference sequence). The junction had 10 bases not matched to a gene; V was cut back by 6 bases and J by 3 bases. Here the CDR3 DNA reads TGTGCCAGCAGATACGCGGGAGGACCAATCTACGAGCAGTACTTC. This codes for CASRYAGGPIYEQYF.